Included here is one T cell receptor (beta chain) sequence, with context. Its antigen is undetermined. This entry comes from a study of graft-versus-host responses after intestinal transplantation. Turning to the study itself: As for transplant type, recipients had multivisceral, liver-intestinal, or isolated intestinal grafts.

General study findings and limits: Marrow from the recipient contained GvH clones, some of which had appeared first in ileum or blood.

Germline V gene data show CDR1 as ENHRY and CDR2 as SYGVKD. The CDR3 contains 13 residues. Clones were sequenced by immunoSEQ multiplex PCR, and TCRdb holds only the in-frame ones, with some missing. The sample lists about 43,000 clones; less than 95% were seen once. The rearrangement joins TRBV10-3 to TRBJ2-5, with a tentative D call TRBD1 (5 bases). Judging by the DNA end, TRBJ2-7 fits better; the J call may be wrong. The sequence derives from a human patient who received an intestinal transplant, so some T cells may come from the graft donor. The sequenced sample was PBMCs, obtained approximately 360 days after intestinal transplant. In DNA form, the CDR3 reads TGTGCCATCAGTGAGCCGGACAACTACGAGCAGTACTTC. It is translated as CAISEPDNYEQYF.